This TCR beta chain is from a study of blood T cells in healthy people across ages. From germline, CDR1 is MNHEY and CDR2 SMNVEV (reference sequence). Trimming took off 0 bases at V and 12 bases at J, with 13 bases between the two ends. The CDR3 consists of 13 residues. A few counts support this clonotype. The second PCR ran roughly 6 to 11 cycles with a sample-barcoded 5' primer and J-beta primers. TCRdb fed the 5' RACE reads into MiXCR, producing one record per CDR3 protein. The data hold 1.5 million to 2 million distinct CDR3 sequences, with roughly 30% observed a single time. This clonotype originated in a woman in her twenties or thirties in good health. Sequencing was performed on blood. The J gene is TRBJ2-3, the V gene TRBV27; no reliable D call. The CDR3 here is CASSLSLLQHQYF. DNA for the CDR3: TGTGCCAGCAGTTTATCGTTGCTTCAGCATCAGTATTTT.